A single sample gave rise to the 28 T cell receptor beta chains below, sequenced in a study of T cells in localized non-small cell lung cancer. Clones were sequenced by immunoSEQ multiplex PCR, and TCRdb holds only the in-frame ones, with some missing. The table records over 70,000 clones, approximately 87% of them present only once. The sequences come from peripheral blood, collected before any cancer treatment. These receptors all come from a male donor aged 60 or older with stage III squamous cell lung carcinoma.

V is TRBV18 and J is TRBJ2-5; 8 positions agree with TRBD1. CDR1 and CDR2 (germline): KGHSH, LQKENI. This CDR3 region has 15 residues. With V trimmed by 4 bases and J by 2 bases, 6 bases remained unmatched. CDR3 sequence reads: CASSLRTGSQETQYF. In nucleotides, the CDR3 is TGTGCCAGCTCACTAAGGACAGGGTCTCAAGAGACCCAGTACTTC.

The chain carries TRBV7-8 and TRBJ2-6; no definite D call. In germline, CDR1 is SGHVS, CDR2 FQNEAQ. Trimming pared 7 bases from V and 4 bases from J, leaving 8 bases between. The CDR3 spans 13 residues. CDR3 in DNA: TGTGCCAGCACCCCAGGCGGGGCCAACGTCCTGACTTTC. Translation gives CASTPGGANVLTF.

J is TRBJ2-7 and V is TRBV11-1; TRBD1 matches at 9 bases. Germline V CDR1 and CDR2: SGHAT, FQDESV (reference sequence). Losses at the gene ends were 4 bases for V and 2 bases for J; bases not matched to a gene: 3. CDR3 length equals 14 residues. CDR3 coding DNA: TGTGCCAGCAGCTCGGGGACAGGGCCCTACGAGCAGTACTTC. Its translation is CASSSGTGPYEQYF.

DNA of the CDR3: TGTGCCAGCTCAAGGGGGGCCGTTAACACCGGGGAGCTGTTTTTT. The encoded protein is CASSRGAVNTGELFF. V is TRBV6-5 and J is TRBJ2-2, with D perhaps TRBD1 or TRBD2 (6 bases each). The CDR3 contains 15 residues. V was cut by 8 bases and J by 2 bases, with 15 bases left in between. Germline CDR1 MNHEY, CDR2 SVGAGI.

This clone showed up just a few times. V gene TRBV10-3 combines with J gene TRBJ2-1, with 11 bases aligning to TRBD2. This CDR3 spans 16 amino acids. CDR1 is ENHRY, CDR2 SYGVKD, per germline. Losses at the gene ends were 0 bases for V and 9 bases for J; bases not matched to a gene: 7. The CDR3 coding sequence is TGTGCCATCAGTGAGTCGGGCCTAGCGGGGGGCGGTGAGCAGTTCTTC. Its protein product is CAISESGLAGGGEQFF.

The CDR3 here is CASSEVRRAAETQYF. The CDR3 DNA follows: TGTGCCAGCAGTGAAGTGAGGCGAGCGGCAGAGACCCAGTACTTC. This chain joins TRBV6-1 and TRBJ2-5, with D perhaps TRBD2 (5 bases). Germline values: CDR1 MNHNS, CDR2 SASEGT. Trimming pared 1 base from V and 4 bases from J, leaving 13 bases between. This CDR3 comprises 15 residues.

The sample holds one count of this clone. This chain connects TRBV6-1 to TRBJ1-2, with D perhaps TRBD1 (6 bases). Germline V gene data show CDR1 as MNHNS and CDR2 as SASEGT. The CDR3 extends over 16 amino acids. V lost 4 bases and J lost 5, with 20 bases in between. CDR3 coding DNA: TGTGCCAGCAGTGCCATTAACGACAGGAGGGGATATGGCTACACCTTC. This gives the protein CASSAINDRRGYGYTF.

The chain employs TRBV29-1 and TRBJ2-5; 10 nucleotides line up with TRBD2. The junction had 4 bases not matched to a gene; V was cut back by 6 bases and J by 3 bases. The CDR3 extends over 13 amino acids. CDR1 and CDR2 (germline): SQVTM, ANQGSEA. The CDR3 here is CSVDGTSEETQYF. Here the CDR3 DNA reads TGCAGCGTGGACGGGACTAGCGAAGAGACCCAGTACTTC. The whole variable domain, remainder taken from reference TRBV29-1 and TRBJ2-5, is SAVISQKPSRDICQRGTSLTIQCQVDSQVTMMFWYRQQPGQSLTLIATANQGSEATYESGFVIDKFPISRPNLTFSTLTVSNMSPEDSSIYLCSVDGTSEETQYFGPGTRLLVL.

The chain carries TRBV7-9 and TRBJ1-1; D possibly corresponds to TRBD1 (5 bases). Germline V CDR1 and CDR2: SEHNR, FQNEAQ (reference sequence). V was clipped by 2 bases and J by 2 bases, with 9 bases between them. This CDR3 has 14 amino acids. CDR3 in amino acids: CASSLMGVNTEAFF. The CDR3 coding sequence is TGTGCCAGCAGCTTAATGGGGGTAAACACTGAAGCTTTCTTT.

This chain uses TRBV5-1 with TRBJ2-5, with D perhaps matching TRBD2 (5 bases). V shed 4 bases and J shed 2 bases, with 15 bases lying between them. Germline lookup yields CDR1 SGHRS and CDR2 YFSETQ. CDR3 length equals 15 residues. The DNA for the CDR3 is TGCGCCAGCAGCCTTCAACCCAGCGGACAAGAGACCCAGTACTTC. Its protein is CASSLQPSGQETQYF.

The chain links TRBV6-1 to TRBJ2-3; D might be TRBD1 (6 bases). This CDR3 has 17 residues. The germline gives CDR1 MNHNS, CDR2 SASEGT. V was pared by 3 bases and J by 5 bases, with 21 bases between. This chain's CDR3 is CASSDLTGFGTRDTQYF. Here the CDR3 DNA reads TGTGCCAGCAGTGACCTAACAGGGTTCGGGACGAGAGATACGCAGTATTTT.

The chain has TRBV5-1 and TRBJ2-3; 7 nucleotides line up with TRBD2. This CDR3 comprises 12 residues. Germline-derived CDR1 and CDR2 are SGHRS and YFSETQ. Unmatched junction bases numbered 5, after V lost 6 bases and J lost 7 bases. The CDR3 sequence: CASTEGGNTQYF. The DNA of the CDR3 is TGCGCCAGCACGGAGGGAGGGAATACGCAGTATTTT. The full variable domain, its missing parts supplied by reference TRBV5-1 and TRBJ2-3, is KAGVTQTPRYLIKTRGQQVTLSCSPISGHRSVSWYQQTPGQGLQFLFEYFSETQRNKGNFPGRFSGRQFSNSRSEMNVSTLELGDSALYLCASTEGGNTQYFGPGTRLTVL.

This chain joins TRBV27 and TRBJ2-6; TRBD2 matches at 9 bases. The CDR3 is made up of 17 amino acids. The germline gives CDR1 MNHEY, CDR2 SMNVEV (reference sequence). V lost 7 bases, J lost 0 bases, and 7 bases stayed unmatched. The CDR3 coding sequence is TGTGCCAGCAAGGAAGCGGGGGGTAGCTCTGGGGCCAACGTCCTGACTTTC. Translation: CASKEAGGSSGANVLTF.

DNA for the CDR3: TGTGCCAGCTCACCGAGGACGGAAAATCAGCCCCAGCATTTT. Its protein product is CASSPRTENQPQHF. This chain uses TRBV18 with TRBJ1-5; D gene unclear. This CDR3 has 14 amino acids. Germline loops: CDR1 KGHSH, CDR2 LQKENI. With 3 bases removed from V and 4 bases from J, the gap between germline ends came to 10 bases.

As DNA, the CDR3 is TGTGCCAGCAGAGAGACGACAGGGGATAATTCACCCCTCCACTTT. This encodes CASRETTGDNSPLHF. The J gene is TRBJ1-6, the V gene TRBV11-2; TRBD1 aligns across 8 bases. J lost 5 bases, V lost 6 bases, and 6 bases had no gene match. The CDR3 length is 15 residues. Per germline, CDR1 SGHAT and CDR2 FQNNGV.

This clone came up once. V usage is TRBV18 and J usage is TRBJ2-5; D call uncertain. The CDR3 runs 13 residues. Trimming left V 3 bases short and J 0 bases short, with 5 bases between. Germline loops: CDR1 KGHSH, CDR2 LQKENI. The CDR3 region has the DNA TGTGCCAGCTCACCGCAGAACCAAGAGACCCAGTACTTC. Amino acids: CASSPQNQETQYF.

This chain uses TRBV19 with TRBJ1-5, with a tentative D call TRBD1 (5 bases). Germline V CDR1 and CDR2: LNHDA, SQIVND (reference sequence). V was clipped by 3 bases and J by 4 bases, with 10 bases between them. The CDR3 runs to 14 residues. CDR3 protein: CASSIQGTNQPQHF. CDR3 nucleotides: TGTGCCAGTAGTATCCAGGGAACGAATCAGCCCCAGCATTTT.

The chain links TRBV5-4 to TRBJ1-2; 11 bases agree with TRBD1. Per germline, CDR1 SGHNT and CDR2 YYREEE (reference sequence). This CDR3 region has 15 residues. With V trimmed by 4 bases and J by 4 bases, 6 bases remained unmatched. CDR3 amino acids: CASSIGQGAGYGYTF. The CDR3 nucleotides are TGTGCCAGCAGCATCGGACAGGGGGCCGGCTATGGCTACACCTTC.

Only one count was recorded for this clone. V is TRBV7-9 and J is TRBJ1-1; D perhaps matches TRBD1 (6 bases). V was pared by 1 base and J by 11 bases, with 11 bases between. This CDR3 region has 12 residues. Germline V CDR1 and CDR2: SEHNR, FQNEAQ (reference sequence). CDR3 sequence: CASSLGGPGAFF. DNA for the CDR3: TGTGCCAGCAGCTTAGGGGGGCCTGGCGCTTTCTTT.

The chain is built from TRBV4-1 and TRBJ1-5; 8 positions match TRBD1. Germline trimming cut 1 base from V and 1 base from J; bases unmatched to any gene: 6. Per germline, CDR1 MGHRA and CDR2 YSYEKL. There are 17 residues in the CDR3. Written as DNA, the CDR3 is TGCGCCAGCAGCCAAGCCCCCCGACAGGGGAGCAATCAGCCCCAGCATTTT. Amino acid sequence: CASSQAPRQGSNQPQHF.

V and J are TRBV7-8 and TRBJ2-1; 7 nucleotides line up with TRBD2. V lost 5 bases to trimming and J lost 9 bases; unmatched junction nucleotides: 13. The CDR3 extends over 15 amino acids. Germline V gene sequence: CDR1 SGHVS, CDR2 FQNEAQ. This chain's CDR3 is CASSPRPSGVSEQFF. The CDR3 DNA reads TGTGCCAGCAGCCCCCGGCCCAGCGGGGTAAGTGAGCAGTTCTTC.

This chain connects TRBV2 to TRBJ2-7, with D possibly being TRBD1 (6 bases). The germline V and J ends were trimmed by 6 bases and 3 bases, with 12 bases remaining between them. CDR3 size: 13 residues. The V gene's germline CDR1 is SNHLY and CDR2 FYNNEI. The CDR3 is CASSTLRGYEQYF. In DNA, the CDR3 is TGTGCCAGCAGCACCCTCAGGGGCTACGAGCAGTACTTC.

This chain links TRBV5-4 with TRBJ2-5; no firm D call. Trimming took 0 bases from V and 5 from J, leaving 8 bases between them. Per germline, CDR1 SGHNT and CDR2 YYREEE (reference sequence). The CDR3 loop spans 13 amino acids. The CDR3 region has the DNA TGTGCCAGCAGCTTGGACCCCGGGGAGACCCAGTACTTC. It translates to CASSLDPGETQYF.

This rearrangement joins TRBV7-8 to TRBJ2-7; TRBD2 aligns across 15 bases. V lost 4 bases to trimming and J lost 5 bases; unmatched junction nucleotides: 9. This CDR3 is 17 amino acids long. Germline-derived CDR1 and CDR2 are SGHVS and FQNEAQ. The CDR3 DNA follows: TGTGCCAGCAGCTCTGGACTAGCGGGGGGGCCTAGAAACGAGCAGTACTTC. Amino acid sequence: CASSSGLAGGPRNEQYF.

The chain combines TRBV6-4 with TRBJ2-1; D unresolved. V lost 6 bases and J lost 10, with 7 bases in between. This CDR3 is built from 10 residues. CDR1 is MRHNA, CDR2 SNTAGT, per germline. The CDR3 sequence: CASRKVEQFF. CDR3 nucleotides: TGTGCCAGCAGAAAGGTCGAGCAGTTCTTC.

This sequence joins TRBV2 and TRBJ2-7, with TRBD2 matching over 7 bases. Trimming took 8 bases from V and 3 from J; bases not matched to a gene: 7. Germline V lookup: CDR1 SNHLY, CDR2 FYNNEI. This CDR3 contains 13 residues. The CDR3 is CASGPGGGYEQYV. The CDR3 bases are TGTGCCAGCGGGCCTGGGGGGGGCTACGAGCAGTACGTC.

The chain has TRBV5-1 and TRBJ2-1, with 10 bases that match TRBD1. The CDR3 loop spans 15 amino acids. Germline loops: CDR1 SGHRS, CDR2 YFSETQ. Trimming removed 4 bases from V and 5 bases from J; junction bases left unmatched: 6. The CDR3 protein is CASSPRGTGDNEQFF. In DNA, the CDR3 is TGCGCCAGCAGCCCACGAGGGACAGGGGACAATGAGCAGTTCTTC.

V gene TRBV29-1 combines with J gene TRBJ2-7; 8 nucleotides agree with TRBD1. CDR3 length: 13 residues. Germline CDR1 is SQVTM and CDR2 is ANQGSEA. The junction had 8 bases not matched to a gene; V was cut back by 4 bases and J by 6 bases. The chain's CDR3 is CSVAVGQVGEQYF. The DNA of the CDR3 is TGCAGCGTTGCAGTGGGACAGGTTGGCGAGCAGTACTTC.